Each of the 19 T cell receptor beta chains below was sequenced from the same sample in a study of technical replicates of blood from a few donors. Repertoires were generated with immunoSEQ multiplex PCR, while TCRdb's copy carries only in-frame clones and drops some. The sample consists of 45,000 to 50,000 clones, roughly 90% of them appearing once. Sequenced input: PBMCs. The receptors come from a human donor in good health. Some clones in this sample may be carry-over from other donors' samples.

As DNA, the CDR3 is TGTGCCAGCACCGACCGGGAAACGAGTAACTATGGCTACACCTTC. Its translation is CASTDRETSNYGYTF. V usage is TRBV6-5 and J usage is TRBJ1-2; no clear D gene. Germline V gene sequence: CDR1 MNHEY, CDR2 SVGAGI. The CDR3 contains 15 residues. Between the trimmed V and J ends, which lost 7 bases and 1 base, there was a span of 16 bases.

The chain joins TRBV18 to TRBJ1-1, with a weak D call TRBD1 (5 bases). Germline CDR1 and CDR2: KGHSH and LQKENI. Trimming shortened V by 8 bases and J by 4 bases, and 14 bases separated the two germline ends. The CDR3 has 13 residues. The CDR3 spells CASLWGVGTEAFF. CDR3 DNA: TGTGCCAGCCTCTGGGGGGTGGGCACTGAAGCTTTCTTT. Variable domain in full (rest from reference TRBV18 and TRBJ1-1): NAGVMQNPRHLVRRRGQEARLRCSPMKGHSHVYWYRQLPEEGLKFMVYLQKENIIDESGMPKERFSAEFPKEGPSILRIQQVVRGDSAAYFCASLWGVGTEAFFGQGTRLTVV.

This chain joins TRBV9 and TRBJ2-3; 8 bases are shared with TRBD2. With 2 bases clipped from V and 2 bases from J, the junction kept 4 bases outside the gene matches. Germline loops: CDR1 SGDLS, CDR2 YYNGEE. The CDR3 runs to 15 residues. The chain's CDR3 is CASSVSGTLTDTQYF. CDR3 sequence (DNA): TGTGCCAGCAGCGTTAGCGGGACACTCACAGATACGCAGTATTTT.

This sequence joins TRBV6-6 and TRBJ1-1; TRBD1 aligns across 7 bases. CDR1 is MNHNY and CDR2 is SVGAGI in the germline V gene (reference sequence). The CDR3 consists of 15 residues. V lost 6 bases, J lost 10 bases, and 17 bases stayed unmatched. The CDR3 region is CASSPLGGDERRAFF. The CDR3 DNA reads TGTGCCAGCAGCCCGTTAGGGGGCGACGAAAGGAGAGCTTTCTTT.

The V and J genes are TRBV6-6 and TRBJ2-7, with 7 bases that match TRBD2. The germline V gene encodes CDR1 MNHNY and CDR2 SVGAGI (reference sequence). V lost 2 bases to trimming and J lost 1 base; unmatched junction nucleotides: 5. CDR3 length equals 15 residues. CDR3 sequence reads: CASSYRLADSYEQYF. The CDR3 DNA reads as TGTGCCAGCAGTTACCGGCTAGCGGATTCCTACGAGCAGTACTTC.

The chain combines TRBV5-4 with TRBJ2-7; D may be TRBD1 (5 bases). Trimming took off 0 bases at V and 11 bases at J, with 12 bases between the two ends. Germline CDR1 reads SGHNT; CDR2 reads YYREEE (reference sequence). The CDR3 totals 12 residues. Here the CDR3 DNA reads TGTGCCAGCAGCTTGGTAGGGGAATCGGAGTACTTC. Translating it yields CASSLVGESEYF.

The rearrangement joins TRBV12-5 to TRBJ2-7, with 8 bases identical to TRBD2. The germline V gene encodes CDR1 LGHNT and CDR2 FRNRAP. V was clipped by 5 bases and J by 2 bases; unmatched bases: 8. This CDR3 has 15 amino acids. The CDR3: CASGIGREAPYEQYF. DNA of the CDR3: TGTGCTAGTGGTATCGGGCGGGAGGCTCCCTACGAGCAGTACTTC.

The rearrangement joins TRBV5-1 to TRBJ1-1, with D possibly TRBD1 on 5 matching bases. Trimming removed 3 bases from V and 0 bases from J, with 9 bases in between. CDR3 size: 14 residues. From germline, CDR1 is SGHRS and CDR2 YFSETQ. CDR3 sequence (DNA): TGCGCCAGCAGCTCCTTGACAGTGAACACTGAAGCTTTCTTT. Its translation: CASSSLTVNTEAFF.

The genes are TRBV4-3 and TRBJ1-1; 8 bases are shared with TRBD1. The CDR3 contains 15 residues. The germline V gene has CDR1 LGHNA and CDR2 YSLEER. V dropped 3 bases and J dropped 5; count of bases not matched to a gene: 8. CDR3: CASSQTTGAGTEAFF. As DNA, the CDR3 is TGCGCCAGCAGCCAGACGACAGGGGCGGGAACTGAAGCTTTCTTT.

The V and J genes are TRBV23-1 and TRBJ1-5; D remains unclear. TRBV23-1 is an ORF; its function is uncertain. The CDR3 totals 15 residues. V was shortened by 6 bases and J by 0 bases, with 12 bases between the two germline ends. As DNA, the CDR3 is TGCGCCAGCAGCCGGGAGGGAGCTAGCAATCAGCCCCAGCATTTT. Amino acid sequence: CASSREGASNQPQHF.

CDR3 in DNA: TGTGCCAGCAGCTTAGAGCTAGCTGGCACCGGGGAGCTGTTTTTT. This translates into CASSLELAGTGELFF. The chain combines TRBV7-2 with TRBJ2-2; D may be TRBD2 (5 bases). Germline values: CDR1 SGHTA, CDR2 FQGNSA. This CDR3 contains 15 residues. V was clipped by 1 base and J by 4 bases, with 10 bases between them.

The chain recombines TRBV7-8 with TRBJ2-7, with D possibly TRBD2 on 5 matching bases. The ends were cut back, 0 bases at V and 0 bases at J, with 9 bases in the middle. CDR3 length equals 15 residues. CDR1 and CDR2 from the germline V gene are SGHVS and FQNEAQ. DNA for the CDR3: TGTGCCAGCAGCTTAGCGGGAGCGAGCTCCTACGAGCAGTACTTC. It is translated as CASSLAGASSYEQYF. Complete variable domain (other parts from reference TRBV7-8 and TRBJ2-7): GAGVSQSPRYKVAKRGQDVALRCDPISGHVSLFWYQQALGQGPEFLTYFQNEAQLDKSGLPSDRFFAERPEGSVSTLKIQRTQQEDSAVYLCASSLAGASSYEQYFGPGTRLTVT.

V is TRBV7-3 and J is TRBJ2-1; a weak D match, TRBD1 (6 bases). V lost 4 bases to trimming and J lost 5 bases, with 18 bases between them. CDR3 size: 16 residues. Per the germline V gene, CDR1 is SGHTA and CDR2 is FQGTGA. CDR3 in DNA: TGTGCCAGCAGCTCCAGGGGTCGGTCTTGGGACAATGAGCAGTTCTTC. It encodes CASSSRGRSWDNEQFF.

The chain carries TRBV7-9 and TRBJ1-1; the D is unclear. Between the trimmed V and J ends, which lost 6 bases and 2 bases, there was a span of 10 bases. This CDR3 has 13 residues. The V gene's germline CDR1 is SEHNR and CDR2 FQNEAQ (reference sequence). The CDR3 nucleotides are TGTGCCAGCAGGGAGGGTTATAACACTGAAGCTTTCTTT. Translation gives CASREGYNTEAFF.

The gene calls are TRBV30 and TRBJ2-3; 13 nucleotides line up with TRBD2. CDR3 length: 15 residues. Germline assignment: CDR1 GTSNPN and CDR2 SVGIG (reference sequence). Trimming removed 2 bases from V and 8 bases from J; junction bases left unmatched: 7. The CDR3 DNA reads as TGTGCCTGGAGTAGGACTAGCGGGAGCTTTGGTACGCAGTATTTT. As protein: CAWSRTSGSFGTQYF.

The chain uses TRBV10-3 and TRBJ2-7; D ambiguous. Trimming removed 10 bases at V and 6 bases at J, with 22 bases between. The CDR3 spans 14 residues. Germline CDR1 and CDR2: ENHRY and SYGVKD. The CDR3 sequence is CATQTGGTVGEQYF. The CDR3 nucleotides read TGTGCCACCCAGACCGGCGGTACTGTGGGCGAGCAGTACTTC.

The rearrangement joins TRBV29-1 to TRBJ2-1; D ambiguous. The CDR3 is 11 amino acids. Germline assignment: CDR1 SQVTM and CDR2 ANQGSEA. Trimming cost V 6 bases and J 7 bases, with 10 bases left between them. For the CDR3, the DNA is TGCAGCGTCGACTGGCGAAATGAGCAGTTCTTC. It specifies CSVDWRNEQFF.

V and J are TRBV9 and TRBJ2-5; 9 positions match TRBD1. The V segment lost 7 bases and the J segment 3 bases; nucleotides outside the gene matches: 10. The CDR3 spans 15 residues. CDR1 and CDR2 (germline): SGDLS, YYNGEE. This CDR3 reads CASGLRDREKETQYF. As DNA, the CDR3 is TGTGCCAGCGGACTCCGGGACAGGGAAAAAGAGACCCAGTACTTC. Full variable domain (outside the CDR3, taken from reference TRBV9 and TRBJ2-5): DSGVTQTPKHLITATGQRVTLRCSPRSGDLSVYWYQQSLDQGLQFLIQYYNGEERAKGNILERFSAQQFPDLHSELNLSSLELGDSALYFCASGLRDREKETQYFGPGTRLLVL.

CDR3 in amino acids: CASSSLAGGEQFF. The CDR3 region has the DNA TGTGCCAGCAGCAGCCTTGCGGGGGGTGAGCAGTTCTTC. The V and J genes are TRBV7-2 and TRBJ2-1; 8 nucleotides line up with TRBD2. Germline CDR1 SGHTA, CDR2 FQGNSA. The CDR3 length is 13 residues. V was clipped by 5 bases and J by 9 bases; unmatched bases: 6.